This T cell receptor (beta chain) stems from a study of blood T cell repertoires in COVID-19. In the study overall: Some COVID-19 samples were acute and others convalescent; all came from the United States, Italy and Spain. Sources were T cells, B-cell-depleted T cells, or PBMCs; the material itself was cDNA or gDNA.

Under the authors' procedure: For nucleated cells, counts were estimated from reference gene primer amplification. TCRdb's copy holds only in-frame clones and misses some; the assay was immunoSEQ multiplex PCR. The V and J calls and clone size are taken from that table; D and trimming were inferred from the DNA. The data hold about 250,000 clones, with approximately 84% observed a single time. Recovery among Cohort 3 donors was established by two negative PCRs, clearance, or symptom resolution. There are 14 residues in the CDR3. Germline V gives CDR1 SGHNT, CDR2 YYREEE (reference sequence). The V and J ends lost 0 bases and 7 bases respectively, with 8 bases between them.

The chain has TRBV5-4 and TRBJ1-6; D is ambiguous. Material for sequencing was PBMCs or T cells enriched from blood (not recorded which). The clonotype originates from a man in his forties who had recovered from COVID-19. CDR3 sequence: CASSLAGFNSPLHF. CDR3 in DNA: TGTGCCAGCAGCTTGGCAGGATTCAATTCACCCCTCCACTTT.